This T cell receptor beta chain stems from a study of T cell clones after liver transplantation. The table came from immunoSEQ multiplex PCR; TCRdb's copy has only in-frame clones and leaves some out. The sample holds over 45,000 clones, 65% to 80% seen once. The sample here was CD4+ T cells from blood, taken around 54 months after liver transplant. The TCR originated in a human patient who received a liver transplant. Some of these T cells may belong to the graft donor.

The CDR3 DNA reads TGCGCCAGCAGCTCCCTAGCGGGGAGCTCCTACGAGCAGTACTTC. As protein: CASSSLAGSSYEQYF. The rearrangement links TRBV5-1 to TRBJ2-7; TRBD2 agrees at 9 bases. J was trimmed by 0 bases and V by 3 bases; bases with no gene match: 4. CDR3 size: 15 residues. The germline V gene encodes CDR1 SGHRS and CDR2 YFSETQ. Full variable domain (outside the CDR3, taken from reference TRBV5-1 and TRBJ2-7): KAGVTQTPRYLIKTRGQQVTLSCSPISGHRSVSWYQQTPGQGLQFLFEYFSETQRNKGNFPGRFSGRQFSNSRSEMNVSTLELGDSALYLCASSSLAGSSYEQYFGPGTRLTVT.